This T cell receptor (beta chain) was sequenced during a study of blood T cell repertoires in COVID-19. The CDR3 extends over 12 amino acids. V was cut by 5 bases and J by 3 bases, with 11 bases left in between. Germline assignment: CDR1 SQVTM and CDR2 ANQGSEA. Recruits, aged roughly 18 to 100 years, lived in 25 or so US areas. Data came from immunoSEQ multiplex PCR; TCRdb stores just in-frame clones and leaves some out. Here the sample spans approximately 200,000 clones, 85% being singletons. The rearrangement uses TRBV29-1 and TRBJ2-7; a weak D match, TRBD1 (6 bases). The sequence came from a middle-aged man who had recovered from COVID-19. Sequencing used PBMCs or T cells enriched from blood (not recorded which). The CDR3 bases are TGCAGCGTTAGACAGGCGAGCTACGAGCAGTACTTC. This encodes CSVRQASYEQYF.